The 25 T cell receptor beta chains listed next were all sequenced from one sample in a study of cytomegalovirus exposure and HLA in healthy donors. A multiplex PCR was run with 60 Vbeta primers and 13 Jbeta primers. The data were produced by immunoSEQ multiplex PCR, yet TCRdb's version contains in-frame clones alone and is incomplete. The data contain about 200,000 clones, around 75% of them singletons. The sequenced sample consisted of PBMCs. Receptors originate from a woman under 40 in good health and CMV-seronegative.

The chain employs TRBV2 and TRBJ1-1; TRBD1 matches 7 bases. Germline-derived CDR1 and CDR2 are SNHLY and FYNNEI. This CDR3 has 12 residues. V was pared by 7 bases and J by 11 bases, with 10 bases of the junction left unmatched. CDR3 sequence (DNA): TGTGCCAGCAATTCAGGGGGGATGTTCGCTTTCTTT. It encodes CASNSGGMFAFF.

V and J are TRBV5-8 and TRBJ2-7, with TRBD2 as a possible D gene (6 bases). V dropped 0 bases and J dropped 6 bases, with 16 bases sitting between them. This CDR3 has 15 residues. Germline V gene lookup returns CDR1 SGHTS and CDR2 YDEGEE. DNA for the CDR3: TGTGCCAGCAGCTTGGCCGGGAATCGACTAGGCGAGCAGTACTTC. Its translation: CASSLAGNRLGEQYF.

In this sample, this clone turned up once. This chain joins TRBV7-9 and TRBJ2-7, with D possibly being TRBD1 (5 bases). CDR3 length equals 14 residues. CDR1 SEHNR and CDR2 FQNEAQ come from the germline V gene (reference sequence). V was clipped by 1 base and J by 4 bases, with 11 bases between them. CDR3 sequence (DNA): TGTGCCAGCAGCTTAGAGCAGGGTACGTACGAGCAGTACTTC. It codes for CASSLEQGTYEQYF.

This rearrangement joins TRBV6-4 to TRBJ2-3; 7 bases fit TRBD2. After removal of 0 bases from V and 0 bases from J, the junction contained 3 bases not matched to a gene. Germline V lookup: CDR1 MRHNA, CDR2 SNTAGT. The CDR3 runs 16 residues. The CDR3 spells CASSDSTGGSTDTQYF. The DNA for the CDR3 is TGTGCCAGCAGTGACTCAACGGGGGGTAGCACAGATACGCAGTATTTT.

The chain carries TRBV5-4 and TRBJ2-5; 9 nucleotides agree with TRBD1. The CDR3 has 14 amino acids. The junction had 2 bases not matched to a gene; V was cut back by 2 bases and J by 3 bases. In germline, CDR1 is SGHNT, CDR2 YYREEE (reference sequence). The CDR3 protein is CASSFGTGKETQYF. CDR3 in DNA: TGTGCCAGCAGCTTCGGGACAGGGAAAGAGACCCAGTACTTC.

This clone was seen only once. The chain uses TRBV9 and TRBJ1-4; D is possibly TRBD1 (6 bases). This CDR3 region has 15 residues. CDR1 and CDR2 from the germline V gene are SGDLS and YYNGEE. V dropped 1 base and J dropped 3 bases, with 10 bases sitting between them. Here the CDR3 DNA reads TGTGCCAGCAGCGTAAGTGGACAGTCTAATGAAAAACTGTTTTTT. Residues: CASSVSGQSNEKLFF.

The chain's CDR3 is CSVAGGHLSSNEQFF. DNA of the CDR3: TGCAGCGTTGCGGGGGGGCATCTTAGTAGTAATGAGCAGTTCTTC. The chain uses TRBV29-1 and TRBJ2-1, with 8 bases aligning to TRBD2. V was pared by 4 bases and J by 7 bases, with 12 bases of the junction left unmatched. CDR3 size: 15 residues. The germline gives CDR1 SQVTM, CDR2 ANQGSEA.

The gene calls are TRBV2 and TRBJ2-7, with D possibly matching TRBD2 (5 bases). CDR3 length: 13 residues. V shed 8 bases and J shed 6 bases, with 17 bases lying between them. Germline CDR1 SNHLY, CDR2 FYNNEI. CDR3 coding DNA: TGTGCCAGCCGGCGACTAACCCTGGTCGAGCAGTACTTC. Residues: CASRRLTLVEQYF.

This clone has only a few counts. The chain joins TRBV4-2 to TRBJ2-3; D possibly corresponds to TRBD2 (5 bases). The CDR3 runs 16 residues. From germline, CDR1 is LGHNA and CDR2 YNFKEQ. The V end was cut by 2 bases, the J end by 0 bases, with 12 bases between. The CDR3 sequence is CASSQPGAVSTDTQYF. CDR3 coding DNA: TGTGCCAGCAGCCAACCCGGAGCGGTAAGCACAGATACGCAGTATTTT.

The CDR3 protein is CASYWPVSNGYTF. In DNA form, the CDR3 reads TGTGCCAGCTATTGGCCCGTCTCGAATGGCTACACCTTC. The gene calls are TRBV6-5 and TRBJ1-2; D call uncertain. V lost 8 bases and J 6 bases, leaving 16 bases between the germline ends. The CDR3 loop spans 13 amino acids. Germline CDR1 MNHEY, CDR2 SVGAGI.

In its sample, this clone was seen a few times. V is TRBV7-9 and J is TRBJ1-3; D call uncertain. V lost 0 bases, J lost 0 bases, and 12 bases lay in between. The CDR3 runs to 17 residues. Germline loops: CDR1 SEHNR, CDR2 FQNEAQ (reference sequence). The CDR3 region is CASSLAYSKSSGNTIYF. In DNA, the CDR3 is TGTGCCAGCAGCTTAGCCTACAGTAAGAGCTCTGGAAACACCATATATTTT.

The chain carries TRBV27 and TRBJ1-5; a possible D gene is TRBD1 (5 bases). V was clipped by 6 bases and J by 1 base, with 10 bases between them. The CDR3 totals 14 residues. CDR1 and CDR2 (germline): MNHEY, SMNVEV (reference sequence). For the CDR3, the DNA is TGTGCCAGCAGGGAGGGGTTGAGCAATCAGCCCCAGCATTTT. Its translation is CASREGLSNQPQHF.

This clone was seen a handful of times. This rearrangement joins TRBV4-3 to TRBJ2-2; TRBD1 aligns across 9 bases. V lost 0 bases and J lost 6; bases outside the gene matches: 8. The germline gives CDR1 LGHNA, CDR2 YSLEER. The CDR3 covers 17 residues. CDR3 protein: CASSQDLQGAAAGELFF. As DNA, the CDR3 is TGCGCCAGCAGCCAAGATCTACAGGGGGCTGCAGCCGGGGAGCTGTTTTTT.

The gene calls are TRBV7-8 and TRBJ2-2; D unresolved. CDR3 length equals 13 residues. Germline V gene sequence: CDR1 SGHVS, CDR2 FQNEAQ. V was trimmed by 2 bases and J by 6 bases, leaving 7 bases between them. The CDR3 DNA sequence: TGTGCCAGCAGCTTACGTACGGCCGGGGAGCTGTTTTTT. Amino acids: CASSLRTAGELFF.

The rearrangement joins TRBV7-3 to TRBJ2-7; TRBD1 matches 9 bases. Germline values: CDR1 SGHTA, CDR2 FQGTGA. Trimming cost V 5 bases and J 0 bases; bases outside gene matches: 5. This CDR3 is 15 amino acids long. CDR3 sequence: CASSAGQGISYEQYF. The CDR3 nucleotides read TGTGCCAGCAGCGCGGGACAGGGAATCTCCTACGAGCAGTACTTC.

V and J are TRBV2 and TRBJ2-1; D perhaps matches TRBD1 (6 bases). The CDR3 is 15 residues long. Germline loops: CDR1 SNHLY, CDR2 FYNNEI. The germline V and J ends were trimmed by 1 base and 0 bases, with 7 bases remaining between them. The CDR3 nucleotides read TGTGCCAGCAGTGAAGACAGGGTCTCCTACAATGAGCAGTTCTTC. It encodes CASSEDRVSYNEQFF.

V gene TRBV4-1 combines with J gene TRBJ2-5; TRBD1 might be the D (6 bases). Looked up from germline, CDR1 is MGHRA and CDR2 is YSYEKL. This CDR3 contains 16 residues. V was trimmed by 0 bases and J by 1 base, leaving 12 bases between them. This CDR3 is CASSQDRQGSQETQYF. In nucleotides, the CDR3 is TGCGCCAGCAGCCAAGATCGTCAGGGGTCCCAAGAGACCCAGTACTTC.

The rearrangement joins TRBV4-1 to TRBJ1-2; 8 bases agree with TRBD1. The V segment lost 4 bases and the J segment 6 bases; nucleotides outside the gene matches: 10. This CDR3 region has 15 residues. CDR1 is MGHRA, CDR2 YSYEKL, per germline. The CDR3 reads CASSPPGQDQHGYTF. The CDR3 bases are TGCGCCAGCAGCCCGCCGGGACAGGACCAACATGGCTACACCTTC.

CDR3 loop: CASSSILGTEAYEQYF. CDR3 bases: TGTGCCAGCAGTTCTATTCTTGGGACAGAAGCCTACGAGCAGTACTTC. V usage is TRBV11-2 and J usage is TRBJ2-7; 7 bases align to TRBD1. The V gene end was trimmed by 6 bases and the J gene end by 2 bases; junction bases not matched to a gene: 13. Germline V gene lookup returns CDR1 SGHAT and CDR2 FQNNGV. The CDR3 sequence is 16 residues long.

The rearrangement links TRBV7-2 to TRBJ2-5, with TRBD2 matching 7 bases. CDR3 size: 14 residues. Per the germline V gene, CDR1 is SGHTA and CDR2 is FQGNSA. V shed 2 bases and J 4 bases; nucleotides not matched to a gene: 4. The CDR3 DNA is TGTGCCAGCAGCTTACGCGGGAGAACAGAGACCCAGTACTTC. It codes for CASSLRGRTETQYF.

In the case of this clone: Mismatch with germline at one junction end may stem from a read error. The rearrangement uses TRBV7-7 and TRBJ2-1, with 11 positions matching TRBD1. CDR1 and CDR2 from the germline V gene are SSHAT and FNYEAQ (reference sequence). CDR3 length: 15 amino acids. The CDR3 nucleotides are TGTGCTAGCAGAGGGACAGGGGGAACCTACAATGAGCAGTTCTTC. Protein product: CASRGTGGTYNEQFF. The full variable domain, in which reference TRBV7-7 and TRBJ2-1 provide the parts outside the CDR3, is GAGVSQSPRYKVTKRGQDVTLRCDPISSHATLYWYQQALGQGPEFLTYFNYEAQPDKSGLPSDRFSAERPEGSISTLTIQRTEQRDSAMYRCASRGTGGTYNEQFFGPGTRLTVL.

V is TRBV29-1 and J is TRBJ2-1, with 8 bases lining up with TRBD2. The ends lost 5 bases at V and 9 bases at J; junction bases unmatched: 9. The germline gives CDR1 SQVTM, CDR2 ANQGSEA. This CDR3 has 13 amino acids. The CDR3 region has the DNA TGCAGCGTTCGGGGTAGCGGGGATGCTGAGCAGTTCTTC. Translated: CSVRGSGDAEQFF.

For the CDR3, the DNA is TGTGCCAGCCGGGACAGCCTTAATGAAAAACTGTTTTTT. Its translation is CASRDSLNEKLFF. The gene calls are TRBV6-1 and TRBJ1-4; 7 nucleotides match TRBD1. Looked up from germline, CDR1 is MNHNS and CDR2 is SASEGT. Trimming took 8 bases from V and 4 from J; bases not matched to a gene: 4. The CDR3 totals 13 residues.

This clone ranks as medium-sized (0.01 to 0.1%). The CDR3 nucleotides read TGTGCCAGCAGCGTAGCTTGGGGCTCTGAAGCTTTCTTT. Its translation: CASSVAWGSEAFF. V usage is TRBV9 and J usage is TRBJ1-1; D perhaps matches TRBD1 (5 bases). From germline, CDR1 is SGDLS and CDR2 YYNGEE. V gave up 0 bases and J gave up 6 bases, with 9 bases separating them. The CDR3 is 13 amino acids.

For the CDR3, the DNA is TGTGCTAAATGGGGGGACAGGGTCCACAATGAGCAGTTCTTC. This translates into CAKWGDRVHNEQFF. The V gene is TRBV7-7, the J gene TRBJ2-1; 9 nucleotides match TRBD1. The CDR3 sequence is 14 residues long. Looked up from germline, CDR1 is SSHAT and CDR2 is FNYEAQ (reference sequence).